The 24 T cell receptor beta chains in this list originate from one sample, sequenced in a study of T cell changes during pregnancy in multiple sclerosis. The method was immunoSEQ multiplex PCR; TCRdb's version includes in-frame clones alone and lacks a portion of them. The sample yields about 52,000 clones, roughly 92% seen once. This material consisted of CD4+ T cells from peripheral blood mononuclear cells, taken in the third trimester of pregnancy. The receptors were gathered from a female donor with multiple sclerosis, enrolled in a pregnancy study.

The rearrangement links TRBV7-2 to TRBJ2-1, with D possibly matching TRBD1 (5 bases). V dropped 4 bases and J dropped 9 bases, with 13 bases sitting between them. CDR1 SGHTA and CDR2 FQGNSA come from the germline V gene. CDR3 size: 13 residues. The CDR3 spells CASSSGPRGEQFF. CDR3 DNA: TGTGCCAGCAGCTCAGGGCCCCGAGGTGAGCAGTTCTTC.

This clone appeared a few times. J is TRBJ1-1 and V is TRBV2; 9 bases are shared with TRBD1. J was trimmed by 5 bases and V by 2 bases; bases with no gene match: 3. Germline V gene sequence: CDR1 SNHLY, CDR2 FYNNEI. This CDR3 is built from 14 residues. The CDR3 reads CASSELTGGTEAFF. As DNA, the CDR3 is TGTGCCAGCAGTGAACTGACAGGGGGGACTGAAGCTTTCTTT.

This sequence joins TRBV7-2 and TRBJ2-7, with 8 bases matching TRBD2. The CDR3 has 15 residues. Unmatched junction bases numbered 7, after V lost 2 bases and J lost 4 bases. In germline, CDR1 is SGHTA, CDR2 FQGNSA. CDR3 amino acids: CASSLRSGGAYEQYF. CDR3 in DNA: TGTGCCAGCAGCTTACGCTCCGGGGGGGCTTACGAGCAGTACTTC.

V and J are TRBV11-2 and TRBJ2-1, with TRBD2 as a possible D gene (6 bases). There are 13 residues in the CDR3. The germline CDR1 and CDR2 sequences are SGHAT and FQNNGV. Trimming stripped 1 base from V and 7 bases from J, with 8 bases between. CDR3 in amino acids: CASSLGGGNEQFF. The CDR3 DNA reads TGTGCCAGCAGCTTAGGTGGGGGGAATGAGCAGTTCTTC.

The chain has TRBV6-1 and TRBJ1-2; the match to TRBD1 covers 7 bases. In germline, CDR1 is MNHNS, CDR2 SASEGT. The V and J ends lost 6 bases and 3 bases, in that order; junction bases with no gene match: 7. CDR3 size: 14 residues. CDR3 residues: CASSKTDRDYGYTF. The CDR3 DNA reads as TGTGCCAGCAGCAAAACAGACAGGGACTATGGCTACACCTTC.

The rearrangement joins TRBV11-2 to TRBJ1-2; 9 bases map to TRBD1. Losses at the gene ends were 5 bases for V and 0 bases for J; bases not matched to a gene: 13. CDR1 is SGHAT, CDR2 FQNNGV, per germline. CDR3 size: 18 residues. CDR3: CASSLQIRTGASNYGYTF. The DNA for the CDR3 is TGTGCCAGCAGCCTGCAGATTCGGACAGGGGCTTCTAACTATGGCTACACCTTC.

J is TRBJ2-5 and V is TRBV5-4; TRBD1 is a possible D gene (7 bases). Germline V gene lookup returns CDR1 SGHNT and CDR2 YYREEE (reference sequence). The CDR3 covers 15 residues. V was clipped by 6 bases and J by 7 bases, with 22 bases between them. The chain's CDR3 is CASNPEGGGAGTQYF. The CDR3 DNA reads TGTGCCAGCAACCCTGAAGGGGGCGGGGCGGGGACCCAGTACTTC.

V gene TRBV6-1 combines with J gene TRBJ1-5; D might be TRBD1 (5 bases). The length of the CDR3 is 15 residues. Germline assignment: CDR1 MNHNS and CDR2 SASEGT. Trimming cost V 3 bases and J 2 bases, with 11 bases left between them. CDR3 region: CASSEEGLGNQPQHF. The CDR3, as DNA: TGTGCCAGCAGTGAGGAGGGGCTGGGCAATCAGCCCCAGCATTTT.

The CDR3: CASSLLGRTSNTQYF. The CDR3 region has the DNA TGTGCCAGCAGCTTATTGGGCAGGACTTCAAATACGCAGTATTTT. This rearrangement joins TRBV7-2 to TRBJ2-3; D possibly corresponds to TRBD2 (5 bases). Trimming took 2 bases from V and 7 from J, leaving 16 bases between them. Germline CDR1 and CDR2: SGHTA and FQGNSA. The CDR3 extends over 15 amino acids.

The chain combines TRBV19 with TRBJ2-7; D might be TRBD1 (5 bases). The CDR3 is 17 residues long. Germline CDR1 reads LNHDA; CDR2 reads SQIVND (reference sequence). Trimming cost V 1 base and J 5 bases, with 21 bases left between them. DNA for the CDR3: TGTGCCAGTAGTATAGGATTCGAGTGGGGCTCCGTCAACGAGCAGTACTTC. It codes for CASSIGFEWGSVNEQYF. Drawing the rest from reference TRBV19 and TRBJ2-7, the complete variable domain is DGGITQSPKYLFRKEGQNVTLSCEQNLNHDAMYWYRQDPGQGLRLIYYSQIVNDFQKGDIAEGYSVSREKKESFPLTVTSAQKNPTAFYLCASSIGFEWGSVNEQYFGPGTRLTVT.

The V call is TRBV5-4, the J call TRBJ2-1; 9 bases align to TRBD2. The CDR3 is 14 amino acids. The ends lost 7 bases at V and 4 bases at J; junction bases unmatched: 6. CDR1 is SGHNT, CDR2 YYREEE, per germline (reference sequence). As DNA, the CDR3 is TGTGCCAGCTCCGGACTAGCGAGGTACAATGAGCAGTTCTTC. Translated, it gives CASSGLARYNEQFF.

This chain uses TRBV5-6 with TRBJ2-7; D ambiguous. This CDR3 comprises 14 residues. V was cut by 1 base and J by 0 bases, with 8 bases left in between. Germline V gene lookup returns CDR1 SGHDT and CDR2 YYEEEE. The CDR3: CASSLPASSYEQYF. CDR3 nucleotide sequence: TGTGCCAGCAGCTTGCCCGCTAGCTCCTACGAGCAGTACTTC.

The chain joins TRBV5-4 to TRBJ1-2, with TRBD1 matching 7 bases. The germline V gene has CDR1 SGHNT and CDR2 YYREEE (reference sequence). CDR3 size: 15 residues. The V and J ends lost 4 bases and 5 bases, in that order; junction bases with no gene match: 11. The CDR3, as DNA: TGTGCCAGCAGCACCCGGGTCGGGACAGTATATGGCTACACCTTC. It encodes CASSTRVGTVYGYTF.

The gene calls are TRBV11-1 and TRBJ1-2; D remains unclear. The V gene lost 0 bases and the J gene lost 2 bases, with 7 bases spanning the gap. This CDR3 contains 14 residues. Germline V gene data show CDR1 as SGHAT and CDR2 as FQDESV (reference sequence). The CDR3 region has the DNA TGTGCCAGCAGCTTAGCGAAAAGCAACTATGGCTACACCTTC. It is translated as CASSLAKSNYGYTF. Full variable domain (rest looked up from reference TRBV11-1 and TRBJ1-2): EAEVAQSPRYKITEKSQAVAFWCDPISGHATLYWYRQILGQGPELLVQFQDESVVDDSQLPKDRFSAERLKGVDSTLKIQPAELGDSAMYLCASSLAKSNYGYTFGSGTRLTVV.

The CDR3 protein is CASSAAFYGYTF. The CDR3 region has the DNA TGTGCCAGCAGCGCGGCCTTCTATGGCTACACCTTC. The rearrangement uses TRBV2 and TRBJ1-2; no definite D call. V lost 6 bases and J 4 bases, leaving 9 bases between the germline ends. This CDR3 comprises 12 residues. Germline lookup yields CDR1 SNHLY and CDR2 FYNNEI. The full variable domain, in which reference TRBV2 and TRBJ1-2 provide the parts outside the CDR3, is EPEVTQTPSHQVTQMGQEVILRCVPISNHLYFYWYRQILGQKVEFLVSFYNNEISEKSEIFDDQFSVERPDGSNFTLKIRSTKLEDSAMYFCASSAAFYGYTFGSGTRLTVV.

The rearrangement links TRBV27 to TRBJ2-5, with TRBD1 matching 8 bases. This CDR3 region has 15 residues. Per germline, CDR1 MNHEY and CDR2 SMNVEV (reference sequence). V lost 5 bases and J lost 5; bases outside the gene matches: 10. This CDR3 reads CASSLRDRPLETQYF. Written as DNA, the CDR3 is TGTGCCAGCAGTCTAAGGGACAGGCCCCTGGAGACCCAGTACTTC.

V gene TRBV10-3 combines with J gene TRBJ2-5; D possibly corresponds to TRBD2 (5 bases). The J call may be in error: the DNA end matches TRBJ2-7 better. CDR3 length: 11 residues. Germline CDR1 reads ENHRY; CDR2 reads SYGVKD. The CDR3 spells CAIMRDYEQYF. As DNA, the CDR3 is TGTGCCATCATGAGGGACTACGAGCAGTACTTC.

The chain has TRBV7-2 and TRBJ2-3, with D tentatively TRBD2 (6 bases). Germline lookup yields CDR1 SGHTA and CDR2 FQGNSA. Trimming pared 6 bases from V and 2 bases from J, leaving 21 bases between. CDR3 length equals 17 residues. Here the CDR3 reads CASRLGRRGSNTDTQYF. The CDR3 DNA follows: TGTGCCAGCAGGCTAGGGCGGCGGGGCTCGAACACAGATACGCAGTATTTT.

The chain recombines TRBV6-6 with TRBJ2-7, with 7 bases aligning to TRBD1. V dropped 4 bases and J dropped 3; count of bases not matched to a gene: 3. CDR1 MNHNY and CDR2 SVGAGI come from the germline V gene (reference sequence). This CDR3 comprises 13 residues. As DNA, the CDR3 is TGTGCCAGCAGTTTGGCAGGGGGCTACGAGCAGTACTTC. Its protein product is CASSLAGGYEQYF.

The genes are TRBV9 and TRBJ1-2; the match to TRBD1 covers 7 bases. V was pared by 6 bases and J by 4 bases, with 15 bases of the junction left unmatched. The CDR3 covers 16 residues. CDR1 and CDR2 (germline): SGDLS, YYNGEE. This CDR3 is CASTKGATGFLYGYTF. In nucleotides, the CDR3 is TGTGCCAGCACCAAGGGGGCGACAGGGTTCCTCTATGGCTACACCTTC.

In DNA, the CDR3 is TGTGCCAGCAGCTTAACGGCGGGGGCTACCTACGAGCAGTACTTC. Amino acids: CASSLTAGATYEQYF. The genes are TRBV7-3 and TRBJ2-7, with a possible D match to TRBD2 (7 bases). V gave up 0 bases and J gave up 2 bases, with 11 bases separating them. This CDR3 has 15 residues. Germline V gives CDR1 SGHTA, CDR2 FQGTGA.

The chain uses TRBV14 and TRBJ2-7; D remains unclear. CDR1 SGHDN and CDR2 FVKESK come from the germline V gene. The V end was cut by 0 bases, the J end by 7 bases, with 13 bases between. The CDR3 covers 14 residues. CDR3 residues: CASSQEYQFVEQYF. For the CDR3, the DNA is TGTGCCAGCAGCCAAGAGTATCAGTTCGTGGAGCAGTACTTC.

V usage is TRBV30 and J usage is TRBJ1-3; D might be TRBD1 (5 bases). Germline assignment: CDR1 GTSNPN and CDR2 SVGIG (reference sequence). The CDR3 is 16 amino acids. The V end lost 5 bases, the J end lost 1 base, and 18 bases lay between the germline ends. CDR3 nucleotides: TGTGCCTGGTCCGGAGGGGTGTTACTTTCTGGAAACACCATATATTTT. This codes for CAWSGGVLLSGNTIYF. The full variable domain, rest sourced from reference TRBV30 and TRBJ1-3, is SQTIHQWPATLVQPVGSPLSLECTVEGTSNPNLYWYRQAAGRGLQLLFYSVGIGQISSEVPQNLSASRPQDRQFILSSKKLLLSDSGFYLCAWSGGVLLSGNTIYFGEGSWLTVV.

CDR3 nucleotides: TGTGCCAGCAGGGGGATAGCGGGGGGGCGCGAGCAGTACTTC. This translates into CASRGIAGGREQYF. V gene TRBV11-2 combines with J gene TRBJ2-7; 11 nucleotides align to TRBD2. CDR3 length: 14 amino acids. The junction had 7 bases not matched to a gene; V was cut back by 6 bases and J by 6 bases. Germline assignment: CDR1 SGHAT and CDR2 FQNNGV.